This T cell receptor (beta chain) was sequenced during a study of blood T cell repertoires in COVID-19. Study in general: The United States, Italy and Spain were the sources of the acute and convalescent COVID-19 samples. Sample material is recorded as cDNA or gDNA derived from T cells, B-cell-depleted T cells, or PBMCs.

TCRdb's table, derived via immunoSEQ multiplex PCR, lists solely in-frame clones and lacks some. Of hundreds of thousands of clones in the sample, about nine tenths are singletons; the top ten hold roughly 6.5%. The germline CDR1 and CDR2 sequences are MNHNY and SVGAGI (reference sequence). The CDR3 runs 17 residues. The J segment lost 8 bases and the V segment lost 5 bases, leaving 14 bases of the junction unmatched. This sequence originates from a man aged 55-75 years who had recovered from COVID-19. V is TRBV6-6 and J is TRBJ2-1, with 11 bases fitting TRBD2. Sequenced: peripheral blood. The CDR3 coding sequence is TGTGCCAGCAGTCGAAGACAGGGTAGCGGGAGGGCCGATGAGCAGTTCTTC. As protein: CASSRRQGSGRADEQFF.